Each of the 28 T cell receptor beta chains below was sequenced from the same sample in a study of cytomegalovirus exposure and HLA in healthy donors (dated by TCRdb to the late 2010s). Library preparation used the immunoSEQ multiplex PCR assay. For the multiplex PCR, a mixture combining 60 forward primers for TCR Vbeta segments and 13 reverse primers for TCR Jbeta segments was used. Entries here come from immuneACCESS through TCRdb and include only in-frame sequences with V and J called. Some clones fail to appear in such tables; in the studies checked, an unresolved V gene covers under half of the shortfall, and the cause of the remainder is unknown. In this sample the table shows about 130,000 clones, 80% of which occur a single time. The ten top clones hold about 5.3% of the sample. Material: PBMCs. The receptors come from a young man in good health and CMV-seronegative.

The V gene is TRBV28, the J gene TRBJ1-2; no reliable D call. Germline loops: CDR1 MDHEN, CDR2 SYDVKM. The CDR3 spans 15 residues. Trimming stripped 8 bases from V and 0 bases from J, with 16 bases between. CDR3: CASSISGGSNYGYTF. CDR3 DNA: TGTGCCAGCTCCATAAGCGGTGGGTCTAACTATGGCTACACCTTC.

The CDR3 nucleotides are TGTGCCAGCAGCTTGGCCGTGTTGGGTGGCGGGCCCCCCTACGAGCAGTACTTC. Its translation: CASSLAVLGGGPPYEQYF. V usage is TRBV5-6 and J usage is TRBJ2-7, with D possibly matching TRBD2 (5 bases). Trimming shortened V by 0 bases and J by 2 bases, and 21 bases separated the two germline ends. Germline values: CDR1 SGHDT, CDR2 YYEEEE. The CDR3 is made up of 18 amino acids.

The J gene is TRBJ2-3, the V gene TRBV28, with 9 positions matching TRBD2. V was pared by 5 bases and J by 2 bases, with 5 bases of the junction left unmatched. This CDR3 region has 15 residues. Germline V gene lookup returns CDR1 MDHEN and CDR2 SYDVKM. The CDR3 spells CASSPPSGNTDTQYF. CDR3 coding DNA: TGTGCCAGCAGTCCACCTAGCGGGAACACAGATACGCAGTATTTT.

This rearrangement joins TRBV19 to TRBJ1-1; a weak D match, TRBD1 (5 bases). Trimming shortened V by 2 bases and J by 4 bases, and 8 bases separated the two germline ends. The CDR3 is 13 amino acids. Germline V gene lookup returns CDR1 LNHDA and CDR2 SQIVND (reference sequence). CDR3 amino acids: CASSIQGGTEAFF. CDR3 DNA: TGTGCCAGTAGTATACAGGGCGGCACTGAAGCTTTCTTT.

The chain recombines TRBV28 with TRBJ2-1; 7 bases agree with TRBD1. In germline, CDR1 is MDHEN, CDR2 SYDVKM. The CDR3 is 16 residues long. The trim removed 5 bases at V and 4 bases at J, leaving 11 bases unmatched. The CDR3 nucleotides read TGTGCCAGCAGTGAATTCACCGGGACAGTTTACAATGAGCAGTTCTTC. It encodes CASSEFTGTVYNEQFF. Full variable domain (missing parts from reference TRBV28 and TRBJ2-1): DVKVTQSSRYLVKRTGEKVFLECVQDMDHENMFWYRQDPGLGLRLIYFSYDVKMKEKGDIPEGYSVSREKKERFSLILESASTNQTSMYLCASSEFTGTVYNEQFFGPGTRLTVL.

The V call is TRBV2, the J call TRBJ2-1; perhaps TRBD2 as D (7 bases). From germline, CDR1 is SNHLY and CDR2 FYNNEI. V was trimmed by 10 bases and J by 8 bases, leaving 18 bases between them. The CDR3 runs to 13 residues. CDR3 coding DNA: TGTGCCAAAGGGGGAGGGGGGATCTATGAGCAGTTCTTC. As protein: CAKGGGGIYEQFF.

The rearrangement links TRBV6-6 to TRBJ2-7; D may be TRBD1 (6 bases). V was trimmed by 0 bases and J by 2 bases, leaving 11 bases between them. Per the germline V gene, CDR1 is MNHNY and CDR2 is SVGAGI (reference sequence). The CDR3 sequence is 15 residues long. The CDR3 loop is CASSYSSRGTYEQYF. The CDR3 DNA reads TGTGCCAGCAGTTACTCGAGCAGGGGAACCTACGAGCAGTACTTC.

In this sample, this clone turned up once. This chain connects TRBV7-9 to TRBJ2-1, with a tentative D call TRBD2 (7 bases). Germline V gene lookup returns CDR1 SEHNR and CDR2 FQNEAQ (reference sequence). Trimming shortened V by 5 bases and J by 7 bases, and 18 bases separated the two germline ends. The CDR3 runs to 15 residues. DNA for the CDR3: TGTGCCAGCAGCGGGTATGGGGGGGCGACTAATGAGCAGTTCTTC. It encodes CASSGYGGATNEQFF.

In its sample, this clone was seen once. The chain joins TRBV7-2 to TRBJ1-6; maybe TRBD1 (6 bases). Trimming took 5 bases from V and 1 from J, leaving 9 bases between them. Germline V lookup: CDR1 SGHTA, CDR2 FQGNSA. The CDR3 has 15 residues. The CDR3, as DNA: TGTGCCAGCAGCCCACAGGGTTCCTATAATTCACCCCTCCACTTT. It encodes CASSPQGSYNSPLHF.

This clone is a singleton in its sample. The chain couples TRBV7-2 to TRBJ1-3; 8 positions match TRBD1. Germline V CDR1 and CDR2: SGHTA, FQGNSA. This CDR3 comprises 14 residues. V shed 6 bases and J 3 bases; nucleotides not matched to a gene: 4. This CDR3 is CASSQTGVGNTIYF. CDR3 bases: TGTGCCAGCAGTCAGACAGGGGTTGGAAACACCATATATTTT.

The CDR3: CASSWSQGNSPLHF. CDR3 bases: TGTGCCAGCAGTTGGTCCCAGGGTAATTCACCCCTCCACTTT. V usage is TRBV6-5 and J usage is TRBJ1-6; the D gene is possibly TRBD1 (5 bases). The ends were cut back, 4 bases at V and 6 bases at J, with 10 bases in the middle. Germline V CDR1 and CDR2: MNHEY, SVGAGI. This CDR3 has 14 amino acids.

The J gene is TRBJ2-7, the V gene TRBV2; 10 nucleotides match TRBD1. The CDR3 consists of 13 residues. Germline CDR1 is SNHLY and CDR2 is FYNNEI. Unmatched junction bases numbered 4, after V lost 4 bases and J lost 7 bases. CDR3 DNA sequence: TGTGCCAGCAGTGGACAGGGGGCAGGTGAGCAGTACTTC. As protein: CASSGQGAGEQYF. Supplemented by reference TRBV2 and TRBJ2-7, the full variable domain reads EPEVTQTPSHQVTQMGQEVILRCVPISNHLYFYWYRQILGQKVEFLVSFYNNEISEKSEIFDDQFSVERPDGSNFTLKIRSTKLEDSAMYFCASSGQGAGEQYFGPGTRLTVT.

The chain uses TRBV4-2 and TRBJ1-1, with 9 positions matching TRBD1. The V and J ends lost 4 bases and 1 base, in that order; junction bases with no gene match: 4. Germline loops: CDR1 LGHNA, CDR2 YNFKEQ. There are 15 residues in the CDR3. Here the CDR3 DNA reads TGTGCCAGCAGCCGGACAGGGGACCAGAACACTGAAGCTTTCTTT. The encoded protein is CASSRTGDQNTEAFF.

This clone turned up a few times. The rearrangement uses TRBV29-1 and TRBJ1-1; 9 nucleotides line up with TRBD1. This CDR3 spans 14 amino acids. In germline, CDR1 is SQVTM, CDR2 ANQGSEA. The trim removed 3 bases at V and 4 bases at J, leaving 6 bases unmatched. The CDR3: CSVDTGGGSTEAFF. Written as DNA, the CDR3 is TGCAGCGTTGACACAGGGGGCGGGAGCACTGAAGCTTTCTTT.

This chain connects TRBV5-1 to TRBJ2-3; TRBD2 matches 7 bases. The CDR3 length is 15 residues. The J segment lost 0 bases and the V segment lost 2 bases, leaving 3 bases of the junction unmatched. Per the germline V gene, CDR1 is SGHRS and CDR2 is YFSETQ. The CDR3 nucleotides read TGCGCCAGCAGCTTACTAGCGTCTAGCACAGATACGCAGTATTTT. Amino acid sequence: CASSLLASSTDTQYF. Full variable domain (outside the CDR3, taken from reference TRBV5-1 and TRBJ2-3): KAGVTQTPRYLIKTRGQQVTLSCSPISGHRSVSWYQQTPGQGLQFLFEYFSETQRNKGNFPGRFSGRQFSNSRSEMNVSTLELGDSALYLCASSLLASSTDTQYFGPGTRLTVL.

The V call is TRBV30, the J call TRBJ2-3; a possible D gene is TRBD2 (6 bases). Germline assignment: CDR1 GTSNPN and CDR2 SVGIG (reference sequence). The CDR3 loop spans 14 amino acids. The V gene lost 7 bases and the J gene lost 5 bases, with 19 bases spanning the gap. CDR3 region: CASRSGLSGDTQYF. CDR3 DNA sequence: TGTGCCTCCCGGTCAGGACTATCGGGAGATACGCAGTATTTT.

J is TRBJ1-4 and V is TRBV6-1; D perhaps matches TRBD1 (6 bases). Germline V gene data show CDR1 as MNHNS and CDR2 as SASEGT. CDR3 length equals 15 residues. Trimming left V 5 bases short and J 7 bases short, with 17 bases between. Written as DNA, the CDR3 is TGTGCCAGCAGTACATCGACAGGAGGAGGTGAAAAACTGTTTTTT. Translated: CASSTSTGGGEKLFF.

This chain uses TRBV5-1 with TRBJ1-1, with D perhaps TRBD1 (5 bases). CDR1 is SGHRS and CDR2 is YFSETQ in the germline V gene. This CDR3 contains 16 residues. V was clipped by 0 bases and J by 1 base, with 13 bases between them. The DNA for the CDR3 is TGCGCCAGCAGCTTGGCATATTGGGGCGAGAACACTGAAGCTTTCTTT. Translating it yields CASSLAYWGENTEAFF. The variable domain in full, completed from reference TRBV5-1 and TRBJ1-1, reads KAGVTQTPRYLIKTRGQQVTLSCSPISGHRSVSWYQQTPGQGLQFLFEYFSETQRNKGNFPGRFSGRQFSNSRSEMNVSTLELGDSALYLCASSLAYWGENTEAFFGQGTRLTVV.

The rearrangement joins TRBV9 to TRBJ2-7; 7 bases align to TRBD2. The CDR3 runs to 14 residues. In germline, CDR1 is SGDLS, CDR2 YYNGEE. Unmatched junction bases numbered 5, after V lost 2 bases and J lost 3 bases. The CDR3 region has the DNA TGTGCCAGCAGCGTGGGAGGGCATCTCTACGAGCAGTACTTC. Amino acids: CASSVGGHLYEQYF. The full variable domain, in which reference TRBV9 and TRBJ2-7 provide the parts outside the CDR3, is DSGVTQTPKHLITATGQRVTLRCSPRSGDLSVYWYQQSLDQGLQFLIQYYNGEERAKGNILERFSAQQFPDLHSELNLSSLELGDSALYFCASSVGGHLYEQYFGPGTRLTVT.

This clone has just a few counts. This sequence joins TRBV7-2 and TRBJ1-5; D not certain. The CDR3 is 12 amino acids. The germline V and J ends were trimmed by 4 bases and 4 bases, with 5 bases remaining between them. CDR1 is SGHTA and CDR2 is FQGNSA in the germline V gene. CDR3 sequence: CASSSYNQPQHF. The CDR3 nucleotides read TGTGCCAGCAGCTCCTATAATCAGCCCCAGCATTTT.

This clone has just a few counts. The gene calls are TRBV18 and TRBJ1-6, with 7 bases that match TRBD1. The length of the CDR3 is 15 residues. CDR1 and CDR2 (germline): KGHSH, LQKENI. The junction had 7 bases not matched to a gene; V was cut back by 3 bases and J by 8 bases. The CDR3 here is CASSPLRQGDSPLHF. The DNA of the CDR3 is TGTGCCAGCTCACCGCTGAGGCAGGGGGATTCACCCCTCCACTTT.

In DNA form, the CDR3 reads TGTGCCAGCAGCCAGGTCCTCTCTGGGGCCAACGTCCTGACTTTC. Translated, it gives CASSQVLSGANVLTF. This sequence joins TRBV28 and TRBJ2-6; D is unclear. V was cut by 6 bases and J by 0 bases, with 9 bases left in between. The CDR3 spans 15 residues. Germline lookup yields CDR1 MDHEN and CDR2 SYDVKM.

This clone was observed a few times. The rearrangement joins TRBV5-4 to TRBJ1-1, with 8 bases lining up with TRBD1. The CDR3 is made up of 13 amino acids. The germline V gene has CDR1 SGHNT and CDR2 YYREEE (reference sequence). V trimming: 4 bases; J trimming: 5 bases; junction bases outside the gene matches: 4. CDR3 nucleotide sequence: TGTGCCAGCAGCCAGGGGGCTGTGACTGAAGCTTTCTTT. This translates into CASSQGAVTEAFF. Using reference TRBV5-4 and TRBJ1-1 for the parts outside the CDR3, the full variable domain is ETGVTQSPTHLIKTRGQQVTLRCSSQSGHNTVSWYQQALGQGPQFIFQYYREEENGRGNFPPRFSGLQFPNYSSELNVNALELDDSALYLCASSQGAVTEAFFGQGTRLTVV.

This chain links TRBV30 with TRBJ2-7, with 7 nucleotides matching TRBD1. The germline CDR1 and CDR2 sequences are GTSNPN and SVGIG (reference sequence). This CDR3 contains 13 residues. V lost 3 bases and J lost 4; bases outside the gene matches: 6. CDR3 sequence reads: CAWSPGQKYEQYF. The CDR3 region has the DNA TGTGCCTGGAGCCCGGGACAGAAATACGAGCAGTACTTC.

The chain employs TRBV6-5 and TRBJ1-3; D may be TRBD1 (5 bases). V lost 7 bases and J 0 bases, leaving 10 bases between the germline ends. The CDR3 has 14 amino acids. Germline V gives CDR1 MNHEY, CDR2 SVGAGI. The CDR3: CASTPGGSGNTIYF. CDR3 sequence (DNA): TGTGCCAGCACTCCCGGGGGCTCTGGAAACACCATATATTTT.

The CDR3 sequence: CASSQGSGSGYGYTF. CDR3 coding DNA: TGCGCCAGCAGCCAAGGGTCCGGGAGTGGCTATGGCTACACCTTC. The rearrangement joins TRBV4-3 to TRBJ1-2; D unresolved. Germline V gene lookup returns CDR1 LGHNA and CDR2 YSLEER. The V end lost 1 base, the J end lost 4 bases, and 13 bases lay between the germline ends. This CDR3 has 15 residues.

The chain is built from TRBV7-8 and TRBJ2-7; TRBD2 is a possible D gene (7 bases). V gave up 1 base and J gave up 3 bases, with 16 bases separating them. The germline V gene has CDR1 SGHVS and CDR2 FQNEAQ. This CDR3 has 16 amino acids. The CDR3 bases are TGTGCCAGCAGCTTAGAGTCGCGGGGGACAAGCTACGAGCAGTACTTC. Residues: CASSLESRGTSYEQYF.

V is TRBV4-1 and J is TRBJ2-3, with D hard to call. Trimming shortened V by 8 bases and J by 2 bases, and 20 bases separated the two germline ends. CDR1 is MGHRA, CDR2 YSYEKL, per germline. The CDR3 is 16 amino acids. The CDR3 spells CASSLSTEQYTDTQYF. CDR3 nucleotides: TGCGCCAGCTCCCTTTCAACGGAACAGTACACAGATACGCAGTATTTT.